The entry below describes one T cell receptor beta chain. The antigen is unknown. Relative to the germline gene, one junction end is altered; a read error may explain this. From the PCR reads, TCRdb called clonotypes with MiXCR, one entry per CDR3 protein. The sample includes some 580,000 distinct CDR3 sequences, about 25% seen only once; the top ten take 0.78%. This record belongs to a study of molecular identifiers for immune sequencing clone quantification. Study-wide context: Across replicate runs, RNA obtained from about 21,000 or 97,000 naive CD8 cells was divided into five, with four undergoing sequencing. Findings and caveats of the study: Among effectors, clones above 20 RNA copies held over 97% of molecules; among naive cells, under 1%.

Germline values: CDR1 SQVTM, CDR2 ANQGSEA. The CDR3 has 16 amino acids. The authors sorted naive CD8 T cells as CD8+CD4-CCR7+CD45RA+. The TCR was taken from a human donor in good health. Some libraries in this study had Jurkat cell RNA spiked in. Sample: naive CD8+ T cells from blood, with Jurkat cell RNA spiked in. Subset described: FACS-sorted CD8+CD4-CCR7+CD45RA+ naive T cells. The chain recombines TRBV29-1 with TRBJ1-5; D unresolved. CDR3 nucleotides: TGCAGCGTTGAAAGGGTAGTAGAGCATAACAATCCGCCCCCGCATTTT. Protein sequence: CSVERVVEHNNPPPHF.